This is a list of T cell receptor beta chains from one sample in a study of T cells expressing NK-cell markers. TCRdb reprocessed the 5' RACE reads, with one entry per CDR3 protein and no DNA. The listing contains about 430,000 distinct CDR3 sequences. Sample: blood T cells: a sorted CD56 or NKG2C T cell subset, CD4+ or CD8+ T cells, or bulk PBMC T cells (not recorded which). The receptors originated from a woman aged 45 to 65 in good health. Both conserved end residues are part of each CDR3.

v_call: TRBV2
j_call: TRBJ2-3
cdr3_aa: CASSEALRGLAGGDTQYF

v_call: TRBV6-5
j_call: TRBJ1-4
cdr3_aa: CASSYRRRLGQFNEKLFF

v_call: TRBV6-2/TRBV6-3
j_call: TRBJ2-2
cdr3_aa: CASSYSGTSSGELFF

v_call: TRBV3-1
j_call: TRBJ1-1
cdr3_aa: CASSNGGRFEAFF

v_call: TRBV9
j_call: TRBJ1-5
cdr3_aa: CASSVDGNQPQHF

v_call: TRBV19
j_call: TRBJ2-2
cdr3_aa: CASSMGEDIGELFF

v_call: TRBV7-6
j_call: TRBJ2-3
cdr3_aa: CASSLGVGGTDTQYF

v_call: TRBV7-2
j_call: TRBJ2-5
cdr3_aa: CASSATGTPSRYQETQYF

v_call: TRBV5-6
j_call: TRBJ2-7
cdr3_aa: CASSLVREGNLEQYF

v_call: TRBV6-1
j_call: TRBJ2-1
cdr3_aa: CASTDRSYNEQFF

v_call: TRBV3-1
j_call: TRBJ1-3
cdr3_aa: CASSQGIFSGNTIYF

v_call: TRBV4-1
j_call: TRBJ1-4
cdr3_aa: CASSQLGTGRSGRGKLFF

v_call: TRBV9
j_call: TRBJ2-3
cdr3_aa: CASSVGIGVSADTQYF

v_call: TRBV2
j_call: TRBJ2-1
cdr3_aa: CASTGEHYNEQFF

v_call: TRBV5-1
j_call: TRBJ1-2
cdr3_aa: CASSRELPGPRSYGYTF

v_call: TRBV13
j_call: TRBJ1-1
cdr3_aa: CASSLRVVGTEAFF

v_call: TRBV29-1
j_call: TRBJ2-1
cdr3_aa: CSVASPNEQFF

v_call: TRBV20-1
j_call: TRBJ2-7
cdr3_aa: CSAREAGRNDYSYEQYF

v_call: TRBV3-1
j_call: TRBJ2-2
cdr3_aa: CASSPLAGSGELFF

v_call: TRBV15
j_call: TRBJ2-7
cdr3_aa: CATSRDRSGARPSYEQYF

v_call: TRBV7-3
j_call: TRBJ2-2
cdr3_aa: CARSLAGDTGELFF

v_call: TRBV5-1
j_call: TRBJ1-1
cdr3_aa: CASSLARTSSEAFF

v_call: TRBV27
j_call: TRBJ2-5
cdr3_aa: CASSFRIDRVGETQYF

v_call: TRBV6-4
j_call: TRBJ2-2
cdr3_aa: CASSDSGDTGELFF

v_call: TRBV20-1
j_call: TRBJ2-4
cdr3_aa: CSANQGVLAKNIQYF

v_call: TRBV20-1
j_call: TRBJ2-5
cdr3_aa: CSASLGLATSEETQYF

v_call: TRBV21-1
j_call: TRBJ2-7
cdr3_aa: CASSADSMSTEEQYF

v_call: TRBV7-9
j_call: TRBJ2-7
cdr3_aa: CASSSGPNDEQYF

v_call: TRBV12-3/TRBV12-4
j_call: TRBJ1-5
cdr3_aa: CASSLTDVGNQPQHF

v_call: TRBV6-1
j_call: TRBJ2-3
cdr3_aa: CASSRTGSSDTQYF

v_call: TRBV7-9
j_call: TRBJ1-3
cdr3_aa: CASSLVGGISGNTIYF

v_call: TRBV14
j_call: TRBJ2-5
cdr3_aa: CATSYQGIGETQYF

v_call: TRBV5-1
j_call: TRBJ2-1
cdr3_aa: CASSAGTSVYEQFF

v_call: TRBV5-1
j_call: TRBJ1-1
cdr3_aa: CASRTDAPHLNTEAFF

v_call: TRBV6-6
j_call: TRBJ2-7
cdr3_aa: CASSNTGYEQYF

v_call: TRBV7-9
j_call: TRBJ2-2
cdr3_aa: CASKSGLAGKTGELFF

v_call: TRBV4-2
j_call: TRBJ2-3
cdr3_aa: CASSRREGFTDTQYF

v_call: TRBV3-1
j_call: TRBJ2-2
cdr3_aa: CASSQDVGGLGTGELFF

v_call: TRBV28
j_call: TRBJ2-5
cdr3_aa: CASSGRETQYF